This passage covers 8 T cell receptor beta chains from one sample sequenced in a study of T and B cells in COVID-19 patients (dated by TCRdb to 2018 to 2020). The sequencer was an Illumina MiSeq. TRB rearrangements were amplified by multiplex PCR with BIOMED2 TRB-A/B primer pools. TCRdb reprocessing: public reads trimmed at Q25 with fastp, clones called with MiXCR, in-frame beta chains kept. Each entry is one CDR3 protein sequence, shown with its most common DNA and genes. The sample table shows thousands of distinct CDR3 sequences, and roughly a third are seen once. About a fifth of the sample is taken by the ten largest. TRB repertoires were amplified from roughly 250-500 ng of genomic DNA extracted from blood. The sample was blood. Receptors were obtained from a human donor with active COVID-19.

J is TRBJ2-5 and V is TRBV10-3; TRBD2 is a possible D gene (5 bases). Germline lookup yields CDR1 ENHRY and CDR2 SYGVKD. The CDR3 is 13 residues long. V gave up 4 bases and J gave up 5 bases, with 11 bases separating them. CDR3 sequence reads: CAISGGMGETQYF. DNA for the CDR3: TGTGCCATCAGTGGAGGGATGGGGGAGACCCAGTACTTC.

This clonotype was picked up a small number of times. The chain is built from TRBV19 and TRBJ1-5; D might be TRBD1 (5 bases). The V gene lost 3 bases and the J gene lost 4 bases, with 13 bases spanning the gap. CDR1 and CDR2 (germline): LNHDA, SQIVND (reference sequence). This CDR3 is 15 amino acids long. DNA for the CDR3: TGTGCCAGTAGTATCCCCCTTGGGGCTAATCAGCCCCAGCATTTT. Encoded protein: CASSIPLGANQPQHF.

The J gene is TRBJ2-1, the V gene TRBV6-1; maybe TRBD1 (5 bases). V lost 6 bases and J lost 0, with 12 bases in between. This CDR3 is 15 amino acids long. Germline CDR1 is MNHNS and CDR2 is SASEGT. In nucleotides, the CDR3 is TGTGCCAGCAGGGACATTACCTCCTCCTACAATGAGCAGTTCTTC. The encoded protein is CASRDITSSYNEQFF.

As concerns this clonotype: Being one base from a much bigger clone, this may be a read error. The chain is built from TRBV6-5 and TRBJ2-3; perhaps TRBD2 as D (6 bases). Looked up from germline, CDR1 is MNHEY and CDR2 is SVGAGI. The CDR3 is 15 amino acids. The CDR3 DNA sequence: TGTACCAGCAGTTACGGCGGGGTGAGCACAGATACGCAGTATTTT. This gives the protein CTSSYGGVSTDTQYF.

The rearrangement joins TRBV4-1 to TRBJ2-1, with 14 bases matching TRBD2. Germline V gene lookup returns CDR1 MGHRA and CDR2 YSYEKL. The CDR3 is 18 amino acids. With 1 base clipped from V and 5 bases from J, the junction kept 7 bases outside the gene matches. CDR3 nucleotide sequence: TGCGCCAGCAGCCAAGTTGACCTGGGACTAGCGGGGGACAATGAGCAGTTCTTC. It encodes CASSQVDLGLAGDNEQFF.

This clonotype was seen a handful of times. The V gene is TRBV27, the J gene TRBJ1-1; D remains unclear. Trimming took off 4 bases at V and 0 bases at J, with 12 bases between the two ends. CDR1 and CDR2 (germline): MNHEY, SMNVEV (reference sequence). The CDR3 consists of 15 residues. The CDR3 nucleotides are TGTGCCAGCAGTTATACGGGAAAGATGAACACTGAAGCTTTCTTT. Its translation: CASSYTGKMNTEAFF.

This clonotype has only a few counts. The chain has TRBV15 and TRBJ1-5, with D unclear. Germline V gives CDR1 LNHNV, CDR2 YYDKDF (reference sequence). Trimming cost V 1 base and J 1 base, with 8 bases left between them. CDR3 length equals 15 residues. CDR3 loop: CATSRVSLSNQPQHF. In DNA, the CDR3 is TGTGCCACCAGCAGAGTCTCCCTGAGCAATCAGCCCCAGCATTTT.

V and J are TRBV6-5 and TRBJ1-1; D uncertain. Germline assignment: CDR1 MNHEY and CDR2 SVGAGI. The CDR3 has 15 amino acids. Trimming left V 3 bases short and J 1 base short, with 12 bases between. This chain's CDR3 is CASSYGGSENTEAFF. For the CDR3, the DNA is TGTGCCAGCAGTTATGGAGGCAGTGAGAACACTGAAGCTTTCTTT.